The T cell receptor beta chain described here comes from a study of OX40 agonist ivuxolimab in advanced cancers. Data came from immunoSEQ multiplex PCR; TCRdb stores just in-frame clones and leaves some out. The sample records roughly 100,000 clones, over 75% being singletons. Study-wide results and limits: It was also the case that some nonresponders had low normalized T-cell clonal expansion. Clonal expansion in partial responders at 0.1-3.0 mg/kg ranked among the lowest.

Trimming removed 2 bases at V and 5 bases at J, with 12 bases between. The CDR3 length is 13 residues. Germline assignment: CDR1 GTSNPN and CDR2 SVGIG (reference sequence). Regarding this clone: Its antigen remains unidentified.

The chain is built from TRBV30 and TRBJ2-5; D is undetermined. The material was CD4+ or CD8+ T cells sorted from blood, obtained in a trial of the OX40 agonist ivuxolimab. The TCR was taken from an adult with an advanced solid tumor such as melanoma, head and neck, liver or kidney cancer. The CDR3 spells CAWSSVPRETQYF. CDR3 DNA sequence: TGTGCCTGGAGTTCCGTCCCTAGGGAGACCCAGTACTTC.